This TCR beta chain was sequenced for a study of blood T cell repertoires in COVID-19. Across the study: Acute and convalescent COVID-19 samples came from the United States, Italy and Spain. In each case, the material was cDNA or gDNA derived from T cells, B-cell-depleted T cells, or PBMCs.

Authors' data handling: For nucleated cells, counts were estimated from reference gene primer amplification. Sequenced by immunoSEQ multiplex PCR; TCRdb stores in-frame clones only, minus some. For V, J and clone size, that table is used; D and trimming come from the DNA. This table holds over 20,000 clones, around 88% found once. Germline values: CDR1 SGHTA, CDR2 FQGNSA. The CDR3 extends over 17 amino acids. The V gene end was trimmed by 3 bases and the J gene end by 1 base; junction bases not matched to a gene: 9. The J gene is TRBJ2-4, the V gene TRBV7-2; 7 nucleotides match TRBD1. Sequencing was carried out using peripheral blood. The receptor's source is a man in his 70s with acute or convalescent COVID-19. CDR3 region: CASSFLNRGLAKNIQYF. CDR3 nucleotide sequence: TGTGCCAGCAGCTTTCTGAATAGGGGGCTTGCCAAAAACATTCAGTACTTC.